The text below deals with one TCR beta chain. Its antigen is unknown. The data originate from a study of beta chain features in type 1 diabetes. General study results and limits: Moderate but significant shortening of TCRB CDR3s was recorded in all four CD4+ subsets from Type 1 diabetes patients. Among patients, naive, central memory and Treg TCRB repertoires appeared more similar than among healthy donors.

Sequencing targeted expressed TCRB transcripts, as all isolated RNA had been reverse transcribed. Regulatory, naive and central memory T cell samples averaged around 3.9 million reads. Profiled with immunoSEQ multiplex PCR; TCRdb holds only in-frame clones, not every one. The table has hundreds of thousands of clones, 11% to 15% seen once. The CDR3 has 20 residues. Via CD45RO/CCR7/CD25/CD127/CD95/CD27, cells of the CD4+ naive, central memory, regulatory and stem cell-like memory subsets were sorted. The sequence derives from a man younger than 35 with type 1 diabetes. The sequencing input was naive CD4+ T cells from blood. This rearrangement joins TRBV21-1 to TRBJ2-7; no check of the table's D call, TRBD1, against the DNA was made. TRBV21-1 has pseudogene status. CDR3 coding DNA: TGTGCCAGCAGCCATCAGGCGGAGGGGGCCAGGAATTTTAGCTCCTACGAGCAGTACTTC. It translates to CASSHQAEGARNFSSYEQYF.